The 23 T cell receptor beta chains in this list originate from one sample, sequenced in a study of T cell changes during pregnancy in multiple sclerosis. Some clones are missing from TCRdb's copy, which holds only in-frame ones; the method was immunoSEQ multiplex PCR. This table has about 32,000 clones, roughly nine tenths appearing once. The sample was CD8+ T cells from peripheral blood mononuclear cells, taken in the third trimester of pregnancy. The receptors come from a female donor with multiple sclerosis, enrolled in a pregnancy study.

The V and J genes are TRBV7-9 and TRBJ1-2, with 10 bases fitting TRBD1. The CDR3 spans 15 residues. Germline CDR1 is SEHNR and CDR2 is FQNEAQ (reference sequence). Unmatched junction bases numbered 7, after V lost 7 bases and J lost 2 bases. The CDR3 bases are TGTGCCAGCACCCTTGGGACAGGGGCAAACTATGGCTACACCTTC. It is translated as CASTLGTGANYGYTF.

The chain couples TRBV20-1 to TRBJ2-7; possibly TRBD2 for D (6 bases). The germline gives CDR1 DFQATT, CDR2 SNEGSKA (reference sequence). The CDR3 totals 11 residues. V was trimmed by 3 bases and J by 3 bases, leaving 6 bases between them. CDR3 loop: CSARDYYEQYF. In DNA form, the CDR3 reads TGCAGTGCTAGGGACTACTACGAGCAGTACTTC.

The rearrangement joins TRBV13 to TRBJ1-1, with D perhaps TRBD1 (5 bases). V lost 5 bases to trimming and J lost 8 bases, with 15 bases between them. There are 13 residues in the CDR3. The germline CDR1 and CDR2 sequences are PRHDT and FYEKMQ (reference sequence). CDR3 bases: TGTGCCAGCAGCGACCTCCAAGACAGAGAAGCTTTCTTT. It codes for CASSDLQDREAFF.

Relative to its sample, this clone is medium-sized (0.01 to 0.1%). V is TRBV27 and J is TRBJ2-2, with 14 bases that match TRBD2. Germline CDR1 reads MNHEY; CDR2 reads SMNVEV (reference sequence). The CDR3 consists of 18 residues. The V gene end was trimmed by 2 bases and the J gene end by 3 bases; junction bases not matched to a gene: 5. The CDR3 DNA reads as TGTGCCAGCAGTTTAGGGACTAGCGGGAGAGGCTACACCGGGGAGCTGTTTTTT. This sequence encodes CASSLGTSGRGYTGELFF.

This sequence joins TRBV30 and TRBJ2-2, with 7 bases matching TRBD2. The length of the CDR3 is 13 residues. The germline CDR1 and CDR2 sequences are GTSNPN and SVGIG (reference sequence). J gave up 6 bases and V 5 bases, and 6 bases lay outside the gene matches. For the CDR3, the DNA is TGTGCCTGGGATGGGAGGGAAGCCGGGGAGCTGTTTTTT. Protein sequence: CAWDGREAGELFF. Full variable domain (missing parts from reference TRBV30 and TRBJ2-2): SQTIHQWPATLVQPVGSPLSLECTVEGTSNPNLYWYRQAAGRGLQLLFYSVGIGQISSEVPQNLSASRPQDRQFILSSKKLLLSDSGFYLCAWDGREAGELFFGEGSRLTVL.

The chain recombines TRBV7-9 with TRBJ2-2; 8 bases are a match to TRBD1. The CDR3 length is 15 residues. V dropped 6 bases and J dropped 4; count of bases not matched to a gene: 7. CDR1 is SEHNR, CDR2 FQNEAQ, per germline (reference sequence). CDR3 bases: TGTGCCAGCAGTCATCAGGGGGCGTTCACCGGGGAGCTGTTTTTT. Residues: CASSHQGAFTGELFF. The full variable domain, in which reference TRBV7-9 and TRBJ2-2 provide the parts outside the CDR3, is DTGVSQNPRHKITKRGQNVTFRCDPISEHNRLYWYRQTLGQGPEFLTYFQNEAQLEKSRLLSDRFSAERPKGSFSTLEIQRTEQGDSAMYLCASSHQGAFTGELFFGEGSRLTVL.

The chain combines TRBV9 with TRBJ1-1, with 7 positions matching TRBD1. Germline V gene data show CDR1 as SGDLS and CDR2 as YYNGEE. CDR3 length: 15 amino acids. After removal of 4 bases from V and 0 bases from J, the junction contained 6 bases not matched to a gene. Here the CDR3 DNA reads TGTGCCAGCAGCCTCCGGACAGGAGTGAACACTGAAGCTTTCTTT. Translating it yields CASSLRTGVNTEAFF.

The table lists this clone with a few counts. The DNA for the CDR3 is TGTGCCACCAGCAGACGTGACACTGAAGCTTTCTTT. Its protein product is CATSRRDTEAFF. The chain is built from TRBV15 and TRBJ1-1, with no clear D. Between the trimmed V and J ends, which lost 2 bases and 3 bases, there was a span of 4 bases. The length of the CDR3 is 12 residues. CDR1 is LNHNV, CDR2 YYDKDF, per germline (reference sequence).

The chain links TRBV15 to TRBJ2-2, with D perhaps TRBD1 (6 bases). Looked up from germline, CDR1 is LNHNV and CDR2 is YYDKDF (reference sequence). Between the trimmed V and J ends, which lost 3 bases and 9 bases, there was a span of 14 bases. CDR3 size: 14 residues. The CDR3 DNA sequence: TGTGCCACCAGCAGCGACAGGCTCGGGCGGGAGCTGTTTTTT. Its protein product is CATSSDRLGRELFF.

This clone was counted once. The chain joins TRBV9 to TRBJ2-1; D is ambiguous. The germline gives CDR1 SGDLS, CDR2 YYNGEE. V was pared by 4 bases and J by 6 bases, with 5 bases between. CDR3 size: 11 residues. The CDR3 here is CASSYSNEQFF. The CDR3 DNA reads as TGTGCCAGCAGCTACAGCAATGAGCAGTTCTTC. Based on the CDR3 plus reference TRBV9 and TRBJ2-1, the full variable domain is DSGVTQTPKHLITATGQRVTLRCSPRSGDLSVYWYQQSLDQGLQFLIQYYNGEERAKGNILERFSAQQFPDLHSELNLSSLELGDSALYFCASSYSNEQFFGPGTRLTVL.

CDR3 DNA sequence: TGTGCCAGCAGCCCGGGACTAGCGGGAGCCTACGAGCAGTACTTC. The encoded protein is CASSPGLAGAYEQYF. The chain recombines TRBV5-6 with TRBJ2-7, with 14 bases lining up with TRBD2. The CDR3 has 15 amino acids. J was trimmed by 2 bases and V by 4 bases; bases with no gene match: 2. Germline values: CDR1 SGHDT, CDR2 YYEEEE.

The genes are TRBV5-6 and TRBJ1-2; 8 nucleotides line up with TRBD1. V trimming: 4 bases; J trimming: 5 bases; junction bases outside the gene matches: 4. The germline V gene has CDR1 SGHDT and CDR2 YYEEEE. The CDR3 sequence is 13 residues long. The CDR3 nucleotides are TGTGCCAGCAGCGAACGGGACAGGTATGGCTACACCTTC. Residues: CASSERDRYGYTF. Combining the CDR3 with reference TRBV5-6 and TRBJ1-2 gives the whole variable domain DAGVTQSPTHLIKTRGQQVTLRCSPKSGHDTVSWYQQALGQGPQFIFQYYEEEERQRGNFPDRFSGHQFPNYSSELNVNALLLGDSALYLCASSERDRYGYTFGSGTRLTVV.

The CDR3 reads CASSEERRGTDTQYF. Here the CDR3 DNA reads TGTGCCAGCAGTGAAGAGCGGAGGGGCACAGATACGCAGTATTTT. V gene TRBV2 combines with J gene TRBJ2-3, with D possibly matching TRBD2 (6 bases). Per the germline V gene, CDR1 is SNHLY and CDR2 is FYNNEI. The CDR3 totals 15 residues. Trimming shortened V by 1 base and J by 1 base, and 9 bases separated the two germline ends.

This clone has a handful of counts. The V and J genes are TRBV2 and TRBJ1-3; D perhaps matches TRBD1 (5 bases). The CDR3 length is 13 residues. V shed 10 bases and J shed 3 bases, with 13 bases lying between them. Germline CDR1 reads SNHLY; CDR2 reads FYNNEI. This CDR3 reads CATVGRRGNTIYF. CDR3 DNA: TGTGCCACCGTGGGGCGGCGTGGAAACACCATATATTTT. The variable domain in full, completed from reference TRBV2 and TRBJ1-3, reads EPEVTQTPSHQVTQMGQEVILRCVPISNHLYFYWYRQILGQKVEFLVSFYNNEISEKSEIFDDQFSVERPDGSNFTLKIRSTKLEDSAMYFCATVGRRGNTIYFGEGSWLTVV.

This clone has a handful of counts. The chain employs TRBV5-1 and TRBJ1-3, with TRBD1 matching 8 bases. This CDR3 contains 15 residues. Germline V gene lookup returns CDR1 SGHRS and CDR2 YFSETQ. V dropped 4 bases and J dropped 1; count of bases not matched to a gene: 4. The CDR3 loop reads CASSATGVSGNTIYF. CDR3 in DNA: TGCGCCAGCAGCGCGACAGGGGTTTCTGGAAACACCATATATTTT.

This chain joins TRBV11-2 and TRBJ2-1; 9 bases match TRBD2. Germline assignment: CDR1 SGHAT and CDR2 FQNNGV. There are 17 residues in the CDR3. Trimming cost V 1 base and J 0 bases; bases outside gene matches: 4. The CDR3 DNA reads TGTGCCAGCAGCTTAGTTGGCGGGAGGGTCTCCTACAATGAGCAGTTCTTC. Translating gives CASSLVGGRVSYNEQFF. The whole variable domain, remainder taken from reference TRBV11-2 and TRBJ2-1, is EAGVAQSPRYKIIEKRQSVAFWCNPISGHATLYWYQQILGQGPKLLIQFQNNGVVDDSQLPKDRFSAERLKGVDSTLKIQPAKLEDSAVYLCASSLVGGRVSYNEQFFGPGTRLTVL.

The chain links TRBV27 to TRBJ1-1, with D possibly TRBD1 on 5 matching bases. The CDR3 extends over 11 amino acids. The V end was cut by 7 bases, the J end by 6 bases, with 9 bases between. Germline V CDR1 and CDR2: MNHEY, SMNVEV (reference sequence). CDR3: CASKAGSEAFF. The CDR3 coding sequence is TGTGCCAGCAAGGCAGGGTCTGAAGCTTTCTTT.

As concerns this clone: Other DNA sequences in the sample encode the same CDR3. The chain carries TRBV4-1 and TRBJ1-2; a weak D match, TRBD1 (5 bases). The CDR3 length is 14 residues. V shed 0 bases and J shed 11 bases, with 16 bases lying between them. In germline, CDR1 is MGHRA, CDR2 YSYEKL. The CDR3 reads CASSQDRQGGGYTF. The DNA for the CDR3 is TGCGCCAGCAGCCAAGATCGGCAGGGCGGTGGTTACACCTTC.

The chain combines TRBV5-6 with TRBJ1-2; 8 bases line up with TRBD1. Germline V lookup: CDR1 SGHDT, CDR2 YYEEEE. The junction had 10 bases not matched to a gene; V was cut back by 3 bases and J by 6 bases. The CDR3 runs to 15 residues. The CDR3 reads CASSWAQGAENGYTF. Written as DNA, the CDR3 is TGTGCCAGCAGCTGGGCTCAGGGGGCGGAAAATGGCTACACCTTC.

As to this clone: Other nucleotide sequences in the sample specify the same CDR3. The chain recombines TRBV27 with TRBJ1-2; D call uncertain. This CDR3 is built from 13 residues. Germline V gene sequence: CDR1 MNHEY, CDR2 SMNVEV (reference sequence). The ends were cut back, 2 bases at V and 8 bases at J, with 12 bases in the middle. The CDR3 reads CASSLGAGRGYTF. In nucleotides, the CDR3 is TGTGCCAGCAGTTTAGGAGCGGGAAGGGGCTACACCTTC.

In its sample, this clone was seen once. CDR3 sequence (DNA): TGTGCCAGCAGCAATCTTCTCCACCGGGGGGACACTGAAGCTTTCTTT. Its protein product is CASSNLLHRGDTEAFF. This chain connects TRBV21-1 to TRBJ1-1. TRBV21-1 is a known pseudogene. The CDR3 is made up of 16 amino acids.

The chain employs TRBV27 and TRBJ2-1, with D possibly matching TRBD1 (6 bases). The germline V and J ends were trimmed by 3 bases and 6 bases, with 15 bases remaining between them. Germline CDR1 is MNHEY and CDR2 is SMNVEV (reference sequence). The CDR3 is 15 amino acids. The CDR3 coding sequence is TGTGCCAGCAGTTTCCAGGGGCTAGGGGGCAATGAGCAGTTCTTC. It codes for CASSFQGLGGNEQFF.

V gene TRBV10-3 combines with J gene TRBJ1-1, with 7 bases fitting TRBD1. V was pared by 10 bases and J by 3 bases, with 17 bases of the junction left unmatched. The CDR3 runs 16 residues. The germline gives CDR1 ENHRY, CDR2 SYGVKD. CDR3 DNA: TGTGCCACCCGCGACCGGGGAACAGGGGCGTACACTGAAGCTTTCTTT. This codes for CATRDRGTGAYTEAFF.